This T cell receptor (beta chain) was recorded in a study of T cell responses to AZD1222 COVID-19 vaccine. Study outcomes and limitations: Dominant CD4 TCR responses targeted spike regions 160-218 and 743-854. Repertoires were obtained only post-peak T cell response.

The protocol was immunoSEQ multiplex PCR, while the TCRdb copy is restricted to in-frame clones and leaves out a portion. The sample has about 110,000 clones, around 90% seen once; the top ten hold 13%. Turning to this clone: Antigen unknown.

Sample: peripheral blood, taken on day 0 of MenACWY control vaccination. This receptor was taken from an adult in good health.

As DNA, the CDR3 is TGTGCCAGCAGTGATGACAGGGCGAGTCAGCCCCAGCATTTT. Its translation: CASSDDRASQPQHF. The chain carries TRBV2 and TRBJ1-5, with 7 bases matching TRBD1. The germline gives CDR1 SNHLY, CDR2 FYNNEI. This CDR3 region has 14 residues. The ends lost 3 bases at V and 6 bases at J; junction bases unmatched: 5.